The 30 T cell receptor beta chains listed next were all sequenced from one sample in a study of tumor-infiltrating lymphocytes in localized non-small cell lung cancer. This table comes from immunoSEQ multiplex PCR, and its TCRdb copy is limited to in-frame clones, with some not included. The sample shows some 8,100 clones, 60% to 80% of them seen only once. The sequenced material came from uninvolved lung tissue not adjacent to the tumor. These receptors were collected from a human donor with non-small cell lung cancer.

J is TRBJ2-1 and V is TRBV28; D unresolved. V was trimmed by 6 bases and J by 5 bases, leaving 11 bases between them. CDR1 and CDR2 (germline): MDHEN, SYDVKM. The CDR3 loop spans 13 amino acids. CDR3 protein: CASSGPWDNEQFF. Here the CDR3 DNA reads TGTGCCAGCAGCGGACCCTGGGACAATGAGCAGTTCTTC.

The V call is TRBV7-9, the J call TRBJ2-3, with 10 nucleotides matching TRBD2. CDR1 is SEHNR, CDR2 FQNEAQ, per germline (reference sequence). CDR3 size: 17 residues. With 0 bases clipped from V and 2 bases from J, the junction kept 5 bases outside the gene matches. CDR3 sequence (DNA): TGTGCCAGCAGCTTAGCATCAACTAGCGGGATCACAGATACGCAGTATTTT. As protein: CASSLASTSGITDTQYF.

The chain links TRBV27 to TRBJ1-6, with 8 bases that match TRBD1. J was trimmed by 10 bases and V by 0 bases; bases with no gene match: 5. The germline V gene encodes CDR1 MNHEY and CDR2 SMNVEV (reference sequence). The CDR3 is made up of 15 amino acids. The CDR3 is CASSLSQGADSPLHF. The CDR3 coding sequence is TGTGCCAGCAGTTTATCGCAGGGGGCGGACTCACCCCTCCACTTT.

The rearrangement uses TRBV28 and TRBJ2-1; no definite D call. V lost 2 bases and J 5 bases, leaving 16 bases between the germline ends. CDR3 length: 16 residues. The V gene's germline CDR1 is MDHEN and CDR2 SYDVKM. CDR3 nucleotide sequence: TGTGCCAGCAGTTTAGTCTGGGCCTCGCTTAACAATGAGCAGTTCTTC. Its translation is CASSLVWASLNNEQFF.

The genes are TRBV30 and TRBJ1-3; D remains unclear. Germline V gene lookup returns CDR1 GTSNPN and CDR2 SVGIG (reference sequence). This CDR3 has 12 residues. V was pared by 4 bases and J by 4 bases, with 8 bases between. The CDR3 is CAWKGIGNTIYF. CDR3 in DNA: TGTGCCTGGAAAGGGATCGGAAACACCATATATTTT.

The sample holds one count of this clone. This chain links TRBV29-1 with TRBJ2-7, with D uncertain. Germline assignment: CDR1 SQVTM and CDR2 ANQGSEA. Deletions cut 7 bases from V and 7 bases from J, with 17 bases between. The CDR3 spans 12 residues. CDR3 coding DNA: TGCAGCGCCTCGACTCCCTTTACGGAGCAGTACTTC. Translated: CSASTPFTEQYF.

This chain uses TRBV28 with TRBJ2-7; 13 positions match TRBD2. V lost 8 bases and J lost 5; bases outside the gene matches: 3. Germline lookup yields CDR1 MDHEN and CDR2 SYDVKM. CDR3 size: 13 residues. The CDR3 nucleotides read TGTGCCAGCGGACTAGCGGGAGTGGACGAGCAGTACTTC. The encoded protein is CASGLAGVDEQYF.

The chain joins TRBV6-6 to TRBJ2-5; 8 bases match TRBD1. Trimming at V came to 4 bases and at J to 0 bases, leaving 7 bases not matched to a gene. The V gene's germline CDR1 is MNHNY and CDR2 SVGAGI (reference sequence). The CDR3 is 16 amino acids. The CDR3 region is CASSSTGVEYQETQYF. The DNA for the CDR3 is TGTGCCAGCAGTTCGACAGGGGTCGAGTACCAAGAGACCCAGTACTTC.

The chain employs TRBV13 and TRBJ1-1; D remains unclear. CDR3 size: 11 residues. From germline, CDR1 is PRHDT and CDR2 FYEKMQ (reference sequence). V was shortened by 2 bases and J by 6 bases, with 4 bases between the two germline ends. The CDR3 DNA sequence: TGTGCCAGCAGCTTAAGAGCTGAAGCTTTCTTT. Encoded protein: CASSLRAEAFF.

The CDR3 DNA is TGTGCCTGGCGCAGGGGCTCCTACGAGCAGTACTTC. Translation gives CAWRRGSYEQYF. V and J are TRBV30 and TRBJ2-7; D perhaps matches TRBD1 (6 bases). The CDR3 totals 12 residues. Trimming took 5 bases from V and 0 from J, leaving 8 bases between them. CDR1 is GTSNPN, CDR2 SVGIG, per germline (reference sequence).

This clone appeared once. This chain uses TRBV27 with TRBJ2-7; maybe TRBD1 (6 bases). CDR3 length: 14 amino acids. Trimming removed 5 bases from V and 0 bases from J, with 11 bases in between. Germline CDR1 is MNHEY and CDR2 is SMNVEV (reference sequence). CDR3 DNA sequence: TGTGCCAGCAGTACCAACAGGGACTCCTACGAGCAGTACTTC. Its protein product is CASSTNRDSYEQYF.

The chain joins TRBV15 to TRBJ1-5; 8 bases align to TRBD1. Per the germline V gene, CDR1 is LNHNV and CDR2 is YYDKDF (reference sequence). V gave up 4 bases and J gave up 2 bases; unmatched junction bases: 4. The CDR3 has 15 amino acids. The CDR3 region is CATSILQGGNQPQHF. In nucleotides, the CDR3 is TGTGCCACCAGCATTTTACAGGGGGGCAATCAGCCCCAGCATTTT.

The CDR3 spells CASSRLVGGGSSYEQYF. DNA of the CDR3: TGTGCCAGCAGCCGGCTCGTCGGGGGAGGGAGCTCCTACGAGCAGTACTTC. The chain joins TRBV4-2 to TRBJ2-7; 7 bases match TRBD2. CDR3 length: 17 amino acids. Germline V gives CDR1 LGHNA, CDR2 YNFKEQ. Germline trimming cut 4 bases from V and 0 bases from J; bases unmatched to any gene: 12.

This clone was counted only a few times. As DNA, the CDR3 is TGTGCCAGCAGCGCCGCCGGGAGGGTTGTAGGTTCACCCCTCCACTTT. The encoded protein is CASSAAGRVVGSPLHF. V usage is TRBV9 and J usage is TRBJ1-6; D gene uncertain. The CDR3 spans 16 residues. The V end lost 3 bases, the J end lost 9 bases, and 19 bases lay between the germline ends. Germline V CDR1 and CDR2: SGDLS, YYNGEE.

The chain recombines TRBV19 with TRBJ1-1, with 7 bases aligning to TRBD1. V was clipped by 5 bases and J by 0 bases; unmatched bases: 12. Germline V lookup: CDR1 LNHDA, CDR2 SQIVND (reference sequence). The CDR3 consists of 17 residues. CDR3 sequence reads: CASSSRRTGPMNTEAFF. Here the CDR3 DNA reads TGTGCCAGTAGTTCAAGACGGACAGGCCCCATGAACACTGAAGCTTTCTTT.

The chain uses TRBV6-5 and TRBJ1-2; TRBD1 is a possible D gene (6 bases). V lost 1 base and J 4 bases, leaving 7 bases between the germline ends. CDR1 MNHEY and CDR2 SVGAGI come from the germline V gene. The length of the CDR3 is 13 residues. The DNA for the CDR3 is TGTGCCAGCAGTTACTTACAGGGCTATGGCTACACCTTC. Its translation is CASSYLQGYGYTF.

This rearrangement joins TRBV4-1 to TRBJ2-3; the D gene is possibly TRBD2 (6 bases). The length of the CDR3 is 17 residues. V lost 4 bases, J lost 2 bases, and 19 bases lay in between. In germline, CDR1 is MGHRA, CDR2 YSYEKL. The CDR3 DNA follows: TGCGCCAGCAGCCGCCTCTGGGACGGCGGGGACACAGATACGCAGTATTTT. Amino acids: CASSRLWDGGDTDTQYF.

This chain joins TRBV19 and TRBJ2-6, with D uncertain. Trimming removed 3 bases at V and 4 bases at J, with 4 bases between. Germline V lookup: CDR1 LNHDA, CDR2 SQIVND (reference sequence). The CDR3 length is 13 residues. This CDR3 reads CASSISGANVLTF. In DNA form, the CDR3 reads TGTGCCAGTAGTATTTCGGGGGCCAACGTCCTGACTTTC. The entire variable domain, with the rest obtained from reference TRBV19 and TRBJ2-6, is as follows: DGGITQSPKYLFRKEGQNVTLSCEQNLNHDAMYWYRQDPGQGLRLIYYSQIVNDFQKGDIAEGYSVSREKKESFPLTVTSAQKNPTAFYLCASSISGANVLTFGAGSRLTVL.

The genes are TRBV11-2 and TRBJ1-2; D gene unclear. V lost 0 bases to trimming and J lost 4 bases, with 12 bases between them. The CDR3 length is 15 residues. Per the germline V gene, CDR1 is SGHAT and CDR2 is FQNNGV. DNA of the CDR3: TGTGCCAGCAGCTTAGATGGAGGCAGAGTCTATGGCTACACCTTC. It translates to CASSLDGGRVYGYTF.

V is TRBV5-1 and J is TRBJ2-3; possibly TRBD2 for D (5 bases). Deletions cut 3 bases from V and 0 bases from J, with 20 bases between. Germline-derived CDR1 and CDR2 are SGHRS and YFSETQ. The CDR3 totals 18 residues. The CDR3 region has the DNA TGCGCCAGCAGCTCCGGCGGGCATAGCGAATCTAGCACAGATACGCAGTATTTT. This gives the protein CASSSGGHSESSTDTQYF.

The V call is TRBV6-5, the J call TRBJ2-5; D gene ambiguous. Germline loops: CDR1 MNHEY, CDR2 SVGAGI. Deletions cut 3 bases from V and 9 bases from J, with 17 bases between. The CDR3 has 14 amino acids. This CDR3 reads CASSYSGTGVSQYF. CDR3 bases: TGTGCCAGCAGTTATTCGGGTACTGGGGTGTCCCAGTACTTC.

The chain joins TRBV11-3 to TRBJ1-1; the D gene is possibly TRBD1 (5 bases). V was cut by 7 bases and J by 2 bases, with 8 bases left in between. The germline V gene has CDR1 SGHNT and CDR2 YENEEA. The CDR3 has 12 residues. The CDR3 sequence is CASMGLNTEAFF. CDR3 in DNA: TGTGCCAGCATGGGACTTAACACTGAAGCTTTCTTT.

This chain links TRBV29-1 with TRBJ1-1; 7 nucleotides line up with TRBD1. With V trimmed by 7 bases and J by 0 bases, 5 bases remained unmatched. This CDR3 is 13 amino acids long. CDR1 and CDR2 (germline): SQVTM, ANQGSEA. The CDR3 loop is CSAETGVNTEAFF. CDR3 in DNA: TGCAGCGCCGAAACAGGGGTGAACACTGAAGCTTTCTTT.

The rearrangement links TRBV27 to TRBJ1-2, with TRBD1 identical over 7 bases. V lost 4 bases and J lost 7; bases outside the gene matches: 9. The CDR3 runs to 14 residues. Germline lookup yields CDR1 MNHEY and CDR2 SMNVEV (reference sequence). The CDR3 here is CASSSAGGRGGYTF. The CDR3 bases are TGTGCCAGCAGTTCTGCAGGGGGAAGAGGTGGCTACACCTTC.

This chain joins TRBV29-1 and TRBJ1-1; perhaps TRBD1 as D (5 bases). V was cut by 6 bases and J by 4 bases, with 15 bases left in between. CDR3 length equals 13 residues. Germline V CDR1 and CDR2: SQVTM, ANQGSEA. The chain's CDR3 is CSVGDEVITEAFF. DNA for the CDR3: TGCAGCGTGGGGGACGAGGTCATCACTGAAGCTTTCTTT.

The rearrangement uses TRBV7-4 and TRBJ2-6; D gene ambiguous. CDR1 and CDR2 from the germline V gene are SGHVT and SQSDAQ. Between the trimmed V and J ends, which lost 5 bases and 5 bases, there was a span of 22 bases. The CDR3 is made up of 18 amino acids. Written as DNA, the CDR3 is TGTGCCAGCAGCGGGGAAAGCAGCTCACAAAGTCGGGCCAACGTCCTGACTTTC. Protein sequence: CASSGESSSQSRANVLTF.

The chain is built from TRBV7-9 and TRBJ1-1; D gene uncertain. The CDR3 has 13 amino acids. The germline V and J ends were trimmed by 5 bases and 5 bases, with 12 bases remaining between them. Germline CDR1 SEHNR, CDR2 FQNEAQ (reference sequence). The CDR3 DNA sequence: TGTGCCAGCAGCGTCGGTATGGGGACTGAAGCTTTCTTT. Amino acids: CASSVGMGTEAFF.

The V and J genes are TRBV19 and TRBJ2-3; 10 nucleotides match TRBD2. CDR1 is LNHDA and CDR2 is SQIVND in the germline V gene (reference sequence). J gave up 7 bases and V 5 bases, and 9 bases lay outside the gene matches. The CDR3 extends over 15 amino acids. The CDR3 coding sequence is TGTGCCAGTAGTTTGTTAGCGGGAGGCCGGTATACGCAGTATTTT. Protein: CASSLLAGGRYTQYF.

The rearrangement uses TRBV30 and TRBJ2-1, with D unclear. The CDR3 spans 13 residues. The V end lost 5 bases, the J end lost 2 bases, and 10 bases lay between the germline ends. CDR1 GTSNPN and CDR2 SVGIG come from the germline V gene (reference sequence). CDR3 sequence (DNA): TGTGCCTGGGGTACAAAGCCCTACAATGAGCAGTTCTTC. Its protein is CAWGTKPYNEQFF.

The chain is built from TRBV4-2 and TRBJ2-7; TRBD2 matches 8 bases. V trimming: 8 bases; J trimming: 0 bases; junction bases outside the gene matches: 15. The CDR3 extends over 17 amino acids. Looked up from germline, CDR1 is LGHNA and CDR2 is YNFKEQ. This CDR3 reads CASSSSGGGRVSYEQYF. DNA for the CDR3: TGTGCCAGCTCCTCTTCCGGGGGGGGGAGGGTCTCCTACGAGCAGTACTTC.